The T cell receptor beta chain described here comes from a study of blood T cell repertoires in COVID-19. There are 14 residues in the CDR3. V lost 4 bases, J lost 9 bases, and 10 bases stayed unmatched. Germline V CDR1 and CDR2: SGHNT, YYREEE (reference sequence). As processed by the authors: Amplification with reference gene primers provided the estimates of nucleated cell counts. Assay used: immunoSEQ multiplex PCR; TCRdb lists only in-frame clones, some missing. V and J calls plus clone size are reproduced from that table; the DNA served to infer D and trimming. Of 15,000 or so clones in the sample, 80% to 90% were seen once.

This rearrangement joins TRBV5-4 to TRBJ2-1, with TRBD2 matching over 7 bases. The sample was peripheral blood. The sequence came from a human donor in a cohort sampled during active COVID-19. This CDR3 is CASSGLVVSGEQFF. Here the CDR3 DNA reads TGTGCCAGCAGCGGACTAGTTGTTTCGGGTGAGCAGTTCTTC.